This TCR beta chain is drawn from a study of T cells in Graves' hyperthyroidism and ophthalmopathy. Regions amplified from RNA transcripts were the TCR beta CDR3 regions. In the first-round RT-PCR of the TCR CDR3, the HTBI primer set was used. TCRdb processed the multiplex PCR reads anew with MiXCR; each CDR3 protein has one entry. Of around 520,000 distinct CDR3 sequences listed, 14% were seen once; the top ten hold approximately 15%. Stable disease denoted Graves' hyperthyroidism without ophthalmopathy progression within 18 months. Uncontrolled infection, other autoimmune disease, pregnancy or lactation excluded patients. With 0 bases clipped from V and 2 bases from J, the junction kept 6 bases outside the gene matches. This CDR3 region has 18 residues. Germline values: CDR1 LGHDT, CDR2 YNNKEL (reference sequence).

V is TRBV3-1 and J is TRBJ2-3, with 12 bases lining up with TRBD2. The sequence came from a woman aged 40-49 years with Graves' hyperthyroidism. Material for sequencing was blood. CDR3 in amino acids: CASSQDRGLAGTTDTQYF. The CDR3 nucleotides are TGTGCCAGCAGCCAAGATCGCGGACTAGCGGGAACCACAGATACGCAGTATTTT.